This T cell receptor beta chain stems from a study of cytomegalovirus exposure and HLA in healthy donors. General study results and limits: In presence/absence analyses, roughly uniform sequencing depth across donors was assumed.

Comments on this clone: Antigen specificity is unknown.

Germline loops: CDR1 SGHTA, CDR2 FQGNSA. The CDR3 contains 14 residues. V lost 7 bases and J lost 7, with 17 bases in between. The PCR had 60 Vbeta and 13 Jbeta primers. The table came from immunoSEQ multiplex PCR; TCRdb's copy has only in-frame clones and leaves some out. Among about 110,000 clones listed, around 72% were seen once. This TCR derives from a man aged 25-45 years in good health and CMV-seronegative. V gene TRBV7-2 combines with J gene TRBJ1-5, with D tentatively TRBD1 (6 bases). The sequenced material came from PBMCs. The CDR3 sequence is CASTFAAGEQPQHF. CDR3 DNA: TGTGCCAGCACCTTCGCGGCAGGGGAACAGCCCCAGCATTTT.